The 11 T cell receptor beta chains below were found in one sample sequenced in a study of blood T cell repertoires in COVID-19. Assay used: immunoSEQ multiplex PCR; TCRdb lists only in-frame clones, some missing. The sample carries approximately 210,000 clones, around four fifths recorded once. Sequencing was performed on peripheral blood. These receptors were taken from a woman in her sixties or seventies with active or convalescent COVID-19.

The chain recombines TRBV10-3 with TRBJ1-2, with 10 bases identical to TRBD1. Trimming at V came to 4 bases and at J to 8 bases, leaving 1 base not matched to a gene. This CDR3 spans 12 amino acids. CDR1 is ENHRY and CDR2 is SYGVKD in the germline V gene. DNA of the CDR3: TGTGCCATCAGTGGGACAGGGGGAGGCTACACCTTC. Protein product: CAISGTGGGYTF.

The CDR3 spells CASSMGRGNGDTQYF. The DNA of the CDR3 is TGTGCCAGTAGTATGGGGCGGGGGAACGGGGATACGCAGTATTTT. The rearrangement joins TRBV19 to TRBJ2-3; 7 bases agree with TRBD2. This CDR3 is 15 amino acids long. The trim removed 3 bases at V and 6 bases at J, leaving 9 bases unmatched. Germline CDR1 is LNHDA and CDR2 is SQIVND (reference sequence).

The chain combines TRBV5-1 with TRBJ1-2, with 9 bases that match TRBD1. CDR1 SGHRS and CDR2 YFSETQ come from the germline V gene. The CDR3 is 15 residues long. V was clipped by 0 bases and J by 3 bases; unmatched bases: 3. In DNA, the CDR3 is TGCGCCAGCAGCTTGGGACAGGGGGTTGACTATGGCTACACCTTC. Its translation is CASSLGQGVDYGYTF.

V and J are TRBV4-3 and TRBJ1-2; D uncertain. Germline assignment: CDR1 LGHNA and CDR2 YSLEER. This CDR3 comprises 15 residues. Trimming took 0 bases from V and 4 from J, leaving 12 bases between them. As DNA, the CDR3 is TGCGCCAGCAGCCAAGATAGAGGCAAAACCTATGGCTACACCTTC. Translating it yields CASSQDRGKTYGYTF.

The chain has TRBV3-1 (or the pseudogene TRBV3-2) and TRBJ2-5, with D maybe TRBD1 (5 bases). This CDR3 comprises 13 residues. Looked up from germline, CDR1 is LGHDT and CDR2 is YNNKEL (reference sequence). V was trimmed by 4 bases and J by 2 bases, leaving 8 bases between them. CDR3 bases: TGTGCCAGCAGCCGACAGCTTCAAGAGACCCAGTACTTC. Its protein is CASSRQLQETQYF.

CDR3 nucleotides: TGTGCCAGCTCGATTCGAGGGACAATAGAGGGTGCCCTGACTTTC. Translating it yields CASSIRGTIEGALTF. The chain joins TRBV18 to TRBJ2-6, with a tentative D call TRBD1 (6 bases). V dropped 6 bases and J dropped 15 bases, with 24 bases sitting between them. Germline CDR1 is KGHSH and CDR2 is LQKENI. CDR3 length equals 15 residues.

In the case of this clone: The sample contains more than one DNA sequence encoding this CDR3. V is TRBV5-1 and J is TRBJ2-5; 8 bases align to TRBD1. Germline V CDR1 and CDR2: SGHRS, YFSETQ. Trimming took 4 bases from V and 5 from J; bases not matched to a gene: 7. The CDR3 sequence is 14 residues long. CDR3: CASSPGQGVETQYF. CDR3 coding DNA: TGCGCCAGCAGCCCCGGACAGGGAGTGGAGACCCAGTACTTC.

The chain couples TRBV2 to TRBJ1-2, with no clear D. Germline V gives CDR1 SNHLY, CDR2 FYNNEI. Between the trimmed V and J ends, which lost 5 bases and 7 bases, there was a span of 23 bases. The CDR3 has 16 residues. As DNA, the CDR3 is TGTGCCAGCAGTTACCGACTGGAGCTCGCACCGGTTGGCTACACCTTC. It specifies CASSYRLELAPVGYTF.

V gene TRBV6-2 or TRBV6-3 combines with J gene TRBJ2-1, with D hard to call. V lost 2 bases and J 9 bases, leaving 17 bases between the germline ends. Looked up from germline, CDR1 is MNHEY and CDR2 is SVGEGT. This CDR3 is built from 15 residues. The CDR3 protein is CASSYPERIPGEQFF. The CDR3 DNA is TGTGCCAGCAGTTACCCGGAGAGAATCCCGGGTGAGCAGTTCTTC.

V usage is TRBV24-1 and J usage is TRBJ2-3; D is unclear. The CDR3 runs to 12 residues. The germline V and J ends were trimmed by 1 base and 5 bases, with 3 bases remaining between them. The germline gives CDR1 KGHDR, CDR2 SFDVKD. Here the CDR3 reads CATSDFLDTQYF. The CDR3 nucleotides are TGTGCCACCAGTGATTTCCTAGATACGCAGTATTTT.

This clone showed up just once. The chain is built from TRBV3-1 (or the pseudogene TRBV3-2) and TRBJ1-1; no firm D call. Deletions cut 3 bases from V and 5 bases from J, with 13 bases between. CDR3 length: 14 residues. Germline V gene sequence: CDR1 LGHDT, CDR2 YNNKEL (reference sequence). CDR3 bases: TGTGCCAGCAGCCAGTCGGTTGGGGAGACTGAAGCTTTCTTT. Translation gives CASSQSVGETEAFF.